Listed below are T cell receptor beta chains from one sample, sequenced in a study of a mutant IDH1 vaccine in newly diagnosed glioma. Antigens of these TCRs are unknown. The repertoire was sequenced with immunoSEQ multiplex PCR; TCRdb's copy has only in-frame clones and lacks some. The sample lists approximately 51,000 clones, 78% occurring once. Sequenced material: PBMCs, taken from a glioma patient whose treatment included an IDH1 peptide vaccine. The receptors come from a woman in her thirties or forties with glioma. CDR3s include the opening cysteine and the closing phenylalanine or tryptophan. Fields, in order: D gene, J gene, V gene, clone size, CDR3 protein, CDR3 DNA. A D gene is named only where the DNA matches it firmly. Clone size is given for some rows only: seen once, a few or many times, or a class if the clone is expanded.

d_call: TRBD2; j_call: TRBJ2-3; v_call: TRBV7-2; clone_size: .; cdr3_aa: CASSLLAGGPQGTDTQYF; cdr3_nt: TGTGCCAGCAGCTTATTAGCGGGGGGTCCTCAGGGCACAGATACGCAGTATTTT
d_call: .; j_call: TRBJ1-6; v_call: TRBV27; clone_size: .; cdr3_aa: CASSFRRSSPLHF; cdr3_nt: TGTGCCAGCAGTTTCCGGCGGAGCTCACCCCTCCACTTT
d_call: TRBD1; j_call: TRBJ1-3; v_call: TRBV7-7; clone_size: .; cdr3_aa: CASSPDRVGNTIYF; cdr3_nt: TGTGCTAGCAGCCCCGACAGGGTTGGAAACACCATATATTTT
d_call: .; j_call: TRBJ1-2; v_call: TRBV20-1; clone_size: medium-sized; cdr3_aa: CSASDYGYTF; cdr3_nt: TGCAGTGCTAGTGACTATGGCTACACCTTC
d_call: .; j_call: TRBJ2-7; v_call: TRBV29-1; clone_size: .; cdr3_aa: CSVGVAEQYF; cdr3_nt: TGCAGCGTTGGGGTCGCCGAGCAGTACTTC
d_call: .; j_call: TRBJ1-3; v_call: TRBV7-2; clone_size: .; cdr3_aa: CASSHSPPDVASGNTIYF; cdr3_nt: TGTGCCAGCAGCCACTCCCCCCCCGACGTAGCCTCTGGAAACACCATATATTTT
d_call: .; j_call: TRBJ1-6; v_call: TRBV7-8; clone_size: .; cdr3_aa: CASSSGSSYNSPLHF; cdr3_nt: TGTGCCAGCAGCAGTGGCTCCTCCTATAATTCACCCCTCCACTTT
d_call: .; j_call: TRBJ2-3; v_call: TRBV11-1; clone_size: .; cdr3_aa: CASSLGRLDTQYF; cdr3_nt: TGTGCCAGCAGCTTAGGGAGGTTAGATACGCAGTATTTT
d_call: .; j_call: TRBJ2-1; v_call: TRBV7-6; clone_size: few; cdr3_aa: CASSRTNEQFF; cdr3_nt: TGTGCCAGCAGCCGGACTAACGAGCAGTTCTTC
d_call: .; j_call: TRBJ1-3; v_call: TRBV11-2; clone_size: .; cdr3_aa: CASSLDLVGNTIYF; cdr3_nt: TGTGCCAGCAGCTTAGATCTTGTGGGAAACACCATATATTTT
d_call: .; j_call: TRBJ1-2; v_call: TRBV2; clone_size: .; cdr3_aa: CASEGGSVGYTF; cdr3_nt: TGTGCCTCCGAGGGGGGTTCGGTTGGCTACACCTTC
d_call: .; j_call: TRBJ1-1; v_call: TRBV7-9; clone_size: few; cdr3_aa: CASSLWGNTEAFF; cdr3_nt: TGTGCCAGCAGCTTATGGGGGAACACTGAAGCTTTCTTT
d_call: .; j_call: TRBJ2-5; v_call: TRBV27; clone_size: .; cdr3_aa: CASSSSISTKKETQYF; cdr3_nt: TGTGCCAGCAGTTCCTCCATCTCAACTAAAAAAGAGACCCAGTACTTC
d_call: .; j_call: TRBJ2-5; v_call: TRBV7-9; clone_size: once; cdr3_aa: CASSLASAGPGETQYF; cdr3_nt: TGTGCCAGCAGCTTAGCGTCTGCGGGGCCTGGGGAGACCCAGTACTTC
d_call: TRBD1; j_call: TRBJ2-1; v_call: TRBV6-6; clone_size: .; cdr3_aa: CASSTTKGAITEQFF; cdr3_nt: TGTGCCAGCAGTACTACCAAGGGGGCGATAACTGAGCAGTTCTTC
d_call: TRBD1; j_call: TRBJ2-7; v_call: TRBV30; clone_size: .; cdr3_aa: CAWRGQDRGWGEQYF; cdr3_nt: TGTGCCTGGAGGGGGCAGGACAGGGGATGGGGCGAGCAGTACTTC
d_call: TRBD2; j_call: TRBJ2-3; v_call: TRBV30; clone_size: .; cdr3_aa: CAWTRGGGTDTQYF; cdr3_nt: TGTGCCTGGACCCGCGGGGGGGGCACAGATACGCAGTATTTT
d_call: .; j_call: TRBJ2-7; v_call: TRBV6-5; clone_size: .; cdr3_aa: CASGDRPYEQYF; cdr3_nt: TGTGCCAGCGGCGATCGGCCCTACGAGCAGTACTTC
d_call: TRBD1; j_call: TRBJ2-1; v_call: TRBV25-1; clone_size: .; cdr3_aa: CASSGWDRAGNNEQFF; cdr3_nt: TGTGCCAGCAGTGGGTGGGACAGGGCGGGAAACAATGAGCAGTTCTTC
d_call: .; j_call: TRBJ1-1; v_call: TRBV5-1; clone_size: .; cdr3_aa: CASSLRGNTEAFF; cdr3_nt: TGCGCCAGCAGCTTGCGGGGGAACACTGAAGCTTTCTTT
d_call: .; j_call: TRBJ2-5; v_call: TRBV2; clone_size: once; cdr3_aa: CASVLQETQYF; cdr3_nt: TGTGCCAGCGTCCTGCAAGAGACCCAGTACTTC
d_call: .; j_call: TRBJ2-7; v_call: TRBV6-1; clone_size: .; cdr3_aa: CASSGLTGFPDEQYF; cdr3_nt: TGTGCCAGCAGTGGACTCACAGGGTTCCCGGACGAGCAGTACTTC
d_call: TRBD1; j_call: TRBJ2-3; v_call: TRBV27; clone_size: .; cdr3_aa: CASSPGTGTGTQYF; cdr3_nt: TGTGCCAGCAGCCCCGGGACAGGGACCGGTACGCAGTATTTT
d_call: .; j_call: TRBJ1-2; v_call: TRBV29-1; clone_size: once; cdr3_aa: CSAGEDGYTF; cdr3_nt: TGCAGCGCAGGGGAGGATGGCTACACCTTC
d_call: .; j_call: TRBJ2-5; v_call: TRBV7-2; clone_size: .; cdr3_aa: CASSLTRNQETQYF; cdr3_nt: TGTGCCAGCAGCTTAACCCGAAACCAAGAGACCCAGTACTTC
d_call: .; j_call: TRBJ2-7; v_call: TRBV10-1; clone_size: .; cdr3_aa: CASSARGQVHEQYF; cdr3_nt: TGCGCCAGCAGTGCCAGGGGACAAGTCCACGAGCAGTACTTC
d_call: .; j_call: TRBJ1-2; v_call: TRBV20-1; clone_size: .; cdr3_aa: CSANYGYTF; cdr3_nt: TGCAGTGCTAACTATGGCTACACCTTC
d_call: .; j_call: TRBJ1-4; v_call: TRBV2; clone_size: .; cdr3_aa: CASSYTGTESGKLFF; cdr3_nt: TGTGCCAGCAGTTACACCGGGACGGAGTCTGGAAAACTGTTTTTT
d_call: .; j_call: TRBJ1-2; v_call: TRBV19; clone_size: .; cdr3_aa: CASSMGPGSNYGYTF; cdr3_nt: TGTGCCAGTAGTATGGGCCCCGGCTCGAACTATGGCTACACCTTC
d_call: .; j_call: TRBJ2-3; v_call: TRBV5-6; clone_size: .; cdr3_aa: CASSRRGGHTDTQYF; cdr3_nt: TGTGCCAGCAGCCGTCGTGGCGGACACACAGATACGCAGTATTTT
d_call: .; j_call: TRBJ1-2; v_call: TRBV5-6; clone_size: .; cdr3_aa: CASSYRAMANYGYTF; cdr3_nt: TGTGCCAGCAGCTACCGTGCGATGGCTAACTATGGCTACACCTTC
d_call: TRBD1; j_call: TRBJ1-5; v_call: TRBV30; clone_size: .; cdr3_aa: CASRQGRNQPQHF; cdr3_nt: TGTGCCTCCCGACAGGGCCGCAATCAGCCCCAGCATTTT
d_call: .; j_call: TRBJ2-1; v_call: TRBV7-9; clone_size: .; cdr3_aa: CASSLVGQFF; cdr3_nt: TGTGCCAGCAGCTTAGTCGGGCAGTTCTTC
d_call: .; j_call: TRBJ2-1; v_call: TRBV19; clone_size: .; cdr3_aa: CASSTPGRSSYNEQFF; cdr3_nt: TGTGCCAGTAGTACCCCGGGCCGCAGCTCCTACAATGAGCAGTTCTTC
d_call: .; j_call: TRBJ1-2; v_call: TRBV5-4; clone_size: .; cdr3_aa: CASSLDEYGYTF; cdr3_nt: TGTGCCAGCAGCTTGGATGAGTATGGCTACACCTTC
d_call: TRBD2; j_call: TRBJ2-3; v_call: TRBV30; clone_size: .; cdr3_aa: CAWNLAGSTDTQYF; cdr3_nt: TGTGCCTGGAACCTAGCGGGGAGCACAGATACGCAGTATTTT
d_call: TRBD1; j_call: TRBJ1-2; v_call: TRBV6-5; clone_size: .; cdr3_aa: CASSGRQGTIYGYTF; cdr3_nt: TGTGCCAGCAGTGGACGACAGGGGACAATCTATGGCTACACCTTC
d_call: TRBD2; j_call: TRBJ2-1; v_call: TRBV4-3; clone_size: .; cdr3_aa: CASSQGLASYNEQFF; cdr3_nt: TGCGCCAGCAGCCAGGGACTAGCATCCTACAATGAGCAGTTCTTC
d_call: .; j_call: TRBJ1-1; v_call: TRBV30; clone_size: few; cdr3_aa: CAWNGPGTEAFF; cdr3_nt: TGTGCCTGGAACGGCCCGGGCACTGAAGCTTTCTTT
d_call: .; j_call: TRBJ2-7; v_call: TRBV2; clone_size: .; cdr3_aa: CASRRLGEQIYEQYF; cdr3_nt: TGTGCCAGCAGGCGACTGGGAGAGCAAATCTACGAGCAGTACTTC
d_call: .; j_call: TRBJ1-1; v_call: TRBV27; clone_size: .; cdr3_aa: CASSFRWGNTEAFF; cdr3_nt: TGTGCCAGCAGTTTTAGGTGGGGGAACACTGAAGCTTTCTTT
d_call: .; j_call: TRBJ1-4; v_call: TRBV4-3; clone_size: .; cdr3_aa: CASSQDRGAATNEKLFF; cdr3_nt: TGCGCCAGCAGCCAAGATAGGGGGGCAGCCACTAATGAAAAACTGTTTTTT
d_call: .; j_call: TRBJ1-2; v_call: TRBV6-1; clone_size: .; cdr3_aa: CASSENPGGNYGYTF; cdr3_nt: TGTGCCAGCAGTGAGAACCCCGGTGGAAACTATGGCTACACCTTC
d_call: TRBD1; j_call: TRBJ1-5; v_call: TRBV29-1; clone_size: few; cdr3_aa: CSVKQGRGQPQHF; cdr3_nt: TGCAGCGTTAAACAGGGGCGGGGTCAGCCCCAGCATTTT
d_call: .; j_call: TRBJ2-3; v_call: TRBV5-1; clone_size: .; cdr3_aa: CASSIGQATDTQYF; cdr3_nt: TGCGCCAGCAGCATAGGACAAGCCACAGATACGCAGTATTTT
d_call: .; j_call: TRBJ1-5; v_call: TRBV6-5; clone_size: few; cdr3_aa: CASSFGREGQPQHF; cdr3_nt: TGTGCCAGCAGTTTTGGAAGGGAGGGGCAGCCCCAGCATTTT
d_call: .; j_call: TRBJ2-1; v_call: TRBV7-9; clone_size: .; cdr3_aa: CASSLAENNEQFF; cdr3_nt: TGTGCCAGCAGCTTAGCCGAGAACAATGAGCAGTTCTTC
d_call: .; j_call: TRBJ1-1; v_call: TRBV6-5; clone_size: .; cdr3_aa: CASSYTAGNTEAFF; cdr3_nt: TGTGCCAGCAGTTACACGGCGGGGAACACTGAAGCTTTCTTT
d_call: .; j_call: TRBJ1-2; v_call: TRBV5-1; clone_size: .; cdr3_aa: CASSFLGPGARGAYGYTF; cdr3_nt: TGCGCCAGCAGCTTCCTAGGACCCGGGGCCCGCGGTGCCTATGGCTACACCTTC
d_call: TRBD2; j_call: TRBJ2-7; v_call: TRBV2; clone_size: .; cdr3_aa: CASTPRASGGSYEQYF; cdr3_nt: TGTGCCAGCACCCCTAGGGCTAGCGGGGGGTCCTACGAGCAGTACTTC
d_call: TRBD2; j_call: TRBJ2-7; v_call: TRBV4-1; clone_size: .; cdr3_aa: CASSHGLADEQYF; cdr3_nt: TGCGCCAGCAGCCACGGACTAGCGGACGAGCAGTACTTC
d_call: .; j_call: TRBJ2-6; v_call: TRBV2; clone_size: .; cdr3_aa: CASRLGNSGANVLTF; cdr3_nt: TGTGCCAGCAGGCTCGGGAACTCTGGGGCCAACGTCCTGACTTTC
d_call: TRBD2; j_call: TRBJ2-1; v_call: TRBV9; clone_size: .; cdr3_aa: CASSPLAGVYNEQFF; cdr3_nt: TGTGCCAGCAGCCCTCTAGCGGGAGTCTACAATGAGCAGTTCTTC
d_call: .; j_call: TRBJ2-2; v_call: TRBV14; clone_size: .; cdr3_aa: CASSQVSPGELFF; cdr3_nt: TGTGCCAGCAGCCAAGTCTCACCCGGGGAGCTGTTTTTT
d_call: .; j_call: TRBJ1-1; v_call: TRBV4-3; clone_size: .; cdr3_aa: CASSHIYGEAFF; cdr3_nt: TGCGCCAGCAGCCACATTTACGGTGAAGCTTTCTTT
d_call: .; j_call: TRBJ2-1; v_call: TRBV21-1; clone_size: .; cdr3_aa: CASSKMGPCSGGKRNEQFF; cdr3_nt: TGTGCCAGCAGCAAAATGGGGCCCTGTAGCGGGGGAAAAAGAAATGAGCAGTTCTTC
d_call: .; j_call: TRBJ2-5; v_call: TRBV13; clone_size: .; cdr3_aa: CASSLGRGAQETQYF; cdr3_nt: TGTGCCAGCAGCTTAGGCCGAGGGGCCCAAGAGACCCAGTACTTC